This T cell receptor beta chain came from a study of tissue T cells after allogeneic stem cell transplantation. The study's findings and limits: Which tissue TCRs were alloreactive or antigen-specific was not determined. Some clones might be persisting host cells.

TCRbeta CDR3 was sequenced at survey depth with template counts. Sequencing was performed with immunoSEQ multiplex PCR; in TCRdb, only in-frame clones are kept and a portion is missing. Of 2,500 to 3,500 clones in the sample, 55% were seen once. Stated time point: mouse harvest day 7 after allogeneic transplant. Mouse grafts combined 10^7 T-cell-depleted bone marrow cells with 10^6 splenic CD5+ T cells. B6 (H2b) cells into BALB/c (H2d) mice; tissues taken at day 7 or 14. In germline, CDR1 is SGHSA, CDR2 FRNQAP. Trimming removed 0 bases at V and 1 base at J, with 9 bases between. CDR3 size: 15 residues. Notes on this clone: The antigen is not known. Mouse gene names apply. The read is 1 residue too short to cover the CDR3 end, so that end is filled in from the germline J gene.

The TCR comes from a female BALB/c mouse given C57BL/6 T cells with graft-versus-host disease after an allogeneic hematopoietic cell transplant. This rearrangement joins TRBV16 to TRBJ1-1; tentative D call: TRBD1 (6 bases). The sample comprised gut tissue. The chain's CDR3 is CASSLESRGNTEVFF. The covered CDR3 bases are TGTGCAAGCAGCTTAGAATCCAGGGGAAACACAGAAGTCTTC.